This T cell receptor (beta chain) emerged from a study of cytomegalovirus exposure and HLA in healthy donors. With 60 Vbeta and 13 Jbeta primers, the PCR was carried out. The assay was immunoSEQ multiplex PCR, and TCRdb's table has in-frame clones only and misses some. In the table there are 150,000 to 200,000 clones, around four fifths of which are singletons. The germline V gene has CDR1 SGHRS and CDR2 YFSETQ. V gave up 4 bases and J gave up 0 bases; unmatched junction bases: 6. The CDR3 length is 16 residues. What was sequenced was PBMCs. This chain connects TRBV5-1 to TRBJ1-1, with 10 bases matching TRBD1. This receptor was obtained from a woman in her thirties in good health and CMV-seronegative. CDR3 protein: CASSKGQGGMNTEAFF. The CDR3 DNA is TGCGCCAGCAGCAAAGGACAGGGGGGGATGAACACTGAAGCTTTCTTT.